These 21 T cell receptor beta chains share one sample of origin, sequenced in a study of T cell repertoires in cytomegalovirus infection. MiXCR was run by TCRdb on the reads, yielding one entry per CDR3 protein. The sample lists 400,000 to 600,000 distinct CDR3 sequences; approximately 42% were seen once. These receptors lack a known antigen. The material sequenced was cultured PBMCs, taken from culture after CMV antigen stimulation. All receptors come from a human donor in good health (CMV status not recorded). Some clones in this sample may be carry-over from other donors' samples.

This chain links TRBV7-2 with TRBJ2-2, with 8 nucleotides matching TRBD2. The CDR3 length is 17 residues. Per germline, CDR1 SGHTA and CDR2 FQGNSA. J gave up 2 bases and V 5 bases, and 10 bases lay outside the gene matches. DNA of the CDR3: TGTGCCAGCAGCCCATACCTAGCGGGTGCAAACACCGGGGAGCTGTTTTTT. This codes for CASSPYLAGANTGELFF.

This clonotype occurred a few times. This chain uses TRBV7-6 with TRBJ2-3; D perhaps matches TRBD2 (7 bases). The ends were cut back, 6 bases at V and 2 bases at J, with 12 bases in the middle. The CDR3 covers 14 residues. Germline CDR1 and CDR2: SGHVS and FNYEAQ. CDR3 amino acids: CASRGGQVTDTQYF. DNA of the CDR3: TGTGCCAGCAGGGGGGGGCAGGTCACAGATACGCAGTATTTT.

This clonotype was counted a few times. This chain uses TRBV4-3 with TRBJ2-2, with a tentative D call TRBD1 (6 bases). Trimming removed 5 bases from V and 1 base from J, with 11 bases in between. Per the germline V gene, CDR1 is LGHNA and CDR2 is YSLEER. The length of the CDR3 is 15 residues. The CDR3 spells CASSRRQENTGELFF. The CDR3, as DNA: TGCGCCAGCAGCAGGCGACAGGAGAACACCGGGGAGCTGTTTTTT.

The V call is TRBV7-2, the J call TRBJ1-1; D unresolved. The ends were cut back, 1 base at V and 2 bases at J, with 8 bases in the middle. The germline gives CDR1 SGHTA, CDR2 FQGNSA. The CDR3 loop spans 14 amino acids. In nucleotides, the CDR3 is TGTGCCAGCAGCTTAGTAAGGAGAAACACTGAAGCTTTCTTT. Translated, it gives CASSLVRRNTEAFF.

A few counts support this clonotype. This sequence joins TRBV6-5 and TRBJ2-1; tentative D call: TRBD1 (6 bases). Germline-derived CDR1 and CDR2 are MNHEY and SVGAGI. There are 16 residues in the CDR3. V lost 6 bases and J lost 3, with 18 bases in between. As DNA, the CDR3 is TGTGCCAGCAGCTGGGACATAACTAGGGACTACAATGAGCAGTTCTTC. It codes for CASSWDITRDYNEQFF.

This sequence joins TRBV7-3 and TRBJ2-2; 8 nucleotides agree with TRBD1. V dropped 6 bases and J dropped 4; count of bases not matched to a gene: 7. This CDR3 is 15 amino acids long. Germline CDR1 SGHTA, CDR2 FQGTGA. CDR3 coding DNA: TGTGCCAGCAGACAGGACAGGGTCGGCACCGGGGAGCTGTTTTTT. Translated: CASRQDRVGTGELFF.

This clonotype was recorded a few times. The chain links TRBV20-1 to TRBJ2-5; tentatively, D is TRBD2 (6 bases). CDR1 and CDR2 from the germline V gene are DFQATT and SNEGSKA (reference sequence). Trimming shortened V by 5 bases and J by 4 bases, and 17 bases separated the two germline ends. CDR3 length: 14 amino acids. The CDR3, as DNA: TGCAGTGCTTCCGGTCTAGCGAAGGTAGAGACCCAGTACTTC. Translation: CSASGLAKVETQYF.

The rearrangement uses TRBV12-3 or TRBV12-4 and TRBJ2-3, with 9 nucleotides matching TRBD1. CDR3 length: 16 amino acids. J gave up 6 bases and V 3 bases, and 10 bases lay outside the gene matches. The chain's CDR3 is CASSLGTGLRGDTQYF. Here the CDR3 DNA reads TGTGCCAGCAGTTTGGGGACAGGGTTACGCGGGGATACGCAGTATTTT.

The chain carries TRBV5-4 and TRBJ2-2, with 8 bases fitting TRBD2. With V trimmed by 1 base and J by 0 bases, 2 bases remained unmatched. The length of the CDR3 is 16 residues. The germline V gene has CDR1 SGHNT and CDR2 YYREEE (reference sequence). CDR3 in DNA: TGTGCCAGCAGCTTGTGGGGACTAGCGAACACCGGGGAGCTGTTTTTT. This sequence encodes CASSLWGLANTGELFF.

V is TRBV11-3 and J is TRBJ2-1, with TRBD2 matching over 10 bases. This CDR3 comprises 15 residues. V shed 3 bases and J 10 bases; nucleotides not matched to a gene: 9. CDR1 and CDR2 from the germline V gene are SGHNT and YENEEA. The CDR3 DNA reads TGTGCCAGCAGCTTTGGAGGGCTAGCGGGAGACGAGCAGTTCTTC. Protein: CASSFGGLAGDEQFF.

The rearrangement joins TRBV12-3 or TRBV12-4 to TRBJ2-7, with D hard to call. The CDR3 totals 11 residues. V lost 3 bases to trimming and J lost 7 bases, with 7 bases between them. In DNA, the CDR3 is TGTGCCAGCAGTTTTGGTTGGGAGCAGTACTTC. Translating it yields CASSFGWEQYF.

Only a few counts were recorded for this clonotype. This sequence joins TRBV11-2 and TRBJ2-5; D might be TRBD1 (6 bases). The CDR3 loop spans 14 amino acids. Germline V gene lookup returns CDR1 SGHAT and CDR2 FQNNGV. Trimming shortened V by 5 bases and J by 2 bases, and 12 bases separated the two germline ends. The DNA of the CDR3 is TGTGCCAGCAGCCTACAGGGCCTACAAGAGACCCAGTACTTC. Amino acids: CASSLQGLQETQYF.

Remarks on this clonotype: One junction end disagrees with the germline gene, perhaps due to a read error. The chain is built from TRBV4-1 and TRBJ2-5; D is ambiguous. The CDR3 covers 12 residues. Germline V CDR1 and CDR2: MGHRA, YSYEKL. This chain's CDR3 is CASSPIWETQYF. CDR3 nucleotide sequence: TGTGCCAGCAGCCCAATTTGGGAGACCCAGTACTTC.

V and J are TRBV10-3 and TRBJ2-1; the match to TRBD2 covers 13 bases. V was pared by 8 bases and J by 4 bases, with 11 bases of the junction left unmatched. This CDR3 has 17 residues. Germline CDR1 and CDR2: ENHRY and SYGVKD. Here the CDR3 reads CAIGGLAGANLYNEQFF. CDR3 DNA sequence: TGTGCCATCGGAGGACTAGCGGGGGCCAATTTATACAATGAGCAGTTCTTC.

This chain connects TRBV6-2 or TRBV6-3 to TRBJ2-7; TRBD1 is a possible D gene (6 bases). CDR3 length: 15 amino acids. The germline V and J ends were trimmed by 5 bases and 1 base, with 15 bases remaining between them. Per germline, CDR1 MNHEY and CDR2 SVGEGT. The CDR3 protein is CASSETRTASYEQYF. The DNA for the CDR3 is TGTGCCAGCAGTGAGACTCGGACAGCTTCCTACGAGCAGTACTTC.

Comment on this clonotype: Sequence at one end of the junction differs from germline and may be a read error. V usage is TRBV5-3 and J usage is TRBJ2-4, with D possibly being TRBD1 (7 bases). TRBV5-3 is annotated as an ORF whose role is uncertain. This CDR3 is 17 amino acids long. CDR3 DNA: TGTGCCAGCAGCTTAGGGGGCTGGAGGGTAGCCAAAAACATTCAGTACTTC. This encodes CASSLGGWRVAKNIQYF.

The chain has TRBV12-5 and TRBJ2-7, with a weak D call TRBD1 (6 bases). Germline V lookup: CDR1 LGHNT, CDR2 FRNRAP. V lost 2 bases to trimming and J lost 7 bases, with 18 bases between them. This CDR3 spans 15 amino acids. The CDR3 bases are TGTGCTAGTGGTTTGAACCGGGACACTGGCTATGAGCAGTACTTC. Translation gives CASGLNRDTGYEQYF.

This clonotype was counted at least ten times. V and J are TRBV12-3 or TRBV12-4 and TRBJ1-1; perhaps TRBD1 as D (6 bases). This CDR3 is 11 amino acids long. Trimming removed 6 bases at V and 10 bases at J, with 12 bases between. The CDR3 coding sequence is TGTGCCAGCAGCGGGGGGCCTGGAGCTTTCTTT. Protein sequence: CASSGGPGAFF.

The table lists this clonotype with many counts. The chain uses TRBV7-2 and TRBJ1-1, with TRBD1 as a possible D gene (6 bases). Trimming shortened V by 5 bases and J by 4 bases, and 17 bases separated the two germline ends. Germline CDR1 SGHTA, CDR2 FQGNSA. CDR3 size: 15 residues. The chain's CDR3 is CASSPPQGRSTEAFF. Written as DNA, the CDR3 is TGTGCCAGCAGCCCCCCTCAGGGGAGAAGCACTGAAGCTTTCTTT.

This clonotype has a handful of counts. The V and J genes are TRBV6-1 and TRBJ1-3; D is unresolved. CDR3 size: 15 residues. CDR1 MNHNS and CDR2 SASEGT come from the germline V gene. With 5 bases removed from V and 0 bases from J, the gap between germline ends came to 11 bases. CDR3 sequence reads: CASSIAKFSGNTIYF. The DNA of the CDR3 is TGTGCCAGCAGTATCGCTAAATTCTCTGGAAACACCATATATTTT.

The sample holds a few counts of this clonotype. This sequence joins TRBV7-2 and TRBJ1-1, with 8 bases identical to TRBD1. Trimming cost V 3 bases and J 11 bases; bases outside gene matches: 11. The germline gives CDR1 SGHTA, CDR2 FQGNSA. The CDR3 runs to 14 residues. The CDR3 loop is CASSFRDRNVGAFF. CDR3 in DNA: TGTGCCAGCAGCTTCCGGGACAGGAATGTGGGGGCTTTCTTT.